This entry features one T cell receptor (beta chain) sequence. What it binds is not known. Using a J-beta primer mix together with a sample-barcoded 5' primer, a second PCR was run for about 6 to 12 cycles. Each of the cDNA molecules was tagged by a template-switch adaptor with 12 random nucleotides. Each CDR3 protein is one row after TCRdb ran MiXCR on the 5' RACE reads. The repertoire holds hundreds of thousands of distinct CDR3 sequences, with roughly three fifths as singletons. The source of the sample is a study of blood T cells in healthy people across ages. Points from the study as a whole: Diversity figures derived from one million T cells were judged to underestimate the true value. The percentage of naive T cells correlated strongly with TCR beta diversity.

Each sample used at least 6 million PBMCs. The CDR3 has 15 residues. Trimming removed 0 bases from V and 4 bases from J, with 10 bases in between. Per the germline V gene, CDR1 is MNHNY and CDR2 is SVGAGI (reference sequence). The sequenced material came from blood. This sequence originates from a man aged 55 to 70 in good health. The chain is built from TRBV6-6 and TRBJ2-1; D perhaps matches TRBD2 (6 bases). CDR3 sequence reads: CASSYSVGGYNEQFF. The CDR3 region has the DNA TGTGCCAGCAGTTACTCTGTGGGGGGTTACAATGAGCAGTTCTTC.